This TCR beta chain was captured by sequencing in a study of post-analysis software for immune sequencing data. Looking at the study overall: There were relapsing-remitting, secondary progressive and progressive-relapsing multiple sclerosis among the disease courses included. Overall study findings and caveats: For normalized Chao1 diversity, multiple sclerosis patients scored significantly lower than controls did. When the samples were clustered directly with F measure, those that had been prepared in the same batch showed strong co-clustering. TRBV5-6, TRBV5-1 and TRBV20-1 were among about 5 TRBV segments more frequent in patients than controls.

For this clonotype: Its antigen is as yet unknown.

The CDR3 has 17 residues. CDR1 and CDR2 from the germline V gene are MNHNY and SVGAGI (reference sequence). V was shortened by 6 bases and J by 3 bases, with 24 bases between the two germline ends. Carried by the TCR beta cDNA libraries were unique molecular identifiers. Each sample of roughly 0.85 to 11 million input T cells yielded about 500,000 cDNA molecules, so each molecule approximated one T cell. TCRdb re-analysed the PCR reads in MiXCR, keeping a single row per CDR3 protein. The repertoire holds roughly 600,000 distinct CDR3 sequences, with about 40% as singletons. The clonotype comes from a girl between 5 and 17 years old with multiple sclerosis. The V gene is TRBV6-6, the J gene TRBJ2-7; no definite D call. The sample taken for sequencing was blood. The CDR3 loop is CASRTLRLGMSFYEQYF. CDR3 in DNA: TGTGCCAGCAGAACCTTGCGTCTGGGGATGAGCTTCTACGAGCAGTACTTC.